This passage covers 5 T cell receptor beta chains from one sample sequenced in a study of PD-1 blockade in classical Hodgkin lymphoma. Every single patient, without exception, relapsed after autologous stem cell transplantation, and brentuximab vedotin exposure varied. Profiling relied on immunoSEQ multiplex PCR, and the TCRdb table lists in-frame clones only, not all of them. The data contain 25,000 to 40,000 clones, 80% to 90% of them singletons. This specimen consisted of peripheral blood mononuclear cells (PBMCs), obtained at baseline. These receptors were collected from a human donor with classical Hodgkin lymphoma.

This clone was seen a handful of times. The rearrangement links TRBV4-3 to TRBJ2-1, with D unresolved. The CDR3 loop spans 15 amino acids. Germline V gene data show CDR1 as LGHNA and CDR2 as YSLEER. V was shortened by 1 base and J by 5 bases, with 12 bases between the two germline ends. The CDR3 is CASSQGRFRDNEQFF. The CDR3 region has the DNA TGCGCCAGCAGCCAAGGAAGGTTTCGGGACAATGAGCAGTTCTTC.

The chain recombines TRBV11-3 with TRBJ2-3, with 8 bases that match TRBD1. Per germline, CDR1 SGHNT and CDR2 YENEEA. This CDR3 has 15 residues. The V gene end was trimmed by 5 bases and the J gene end by 6 bases; junction bases not matched to a gene: 10. The CDR3 bases are TGTGCCAGCAGCCGTGGAGCGACAGGGGTCGATACGCAGTATTTT. Translation: CASSRGATGVDTQYF.

The rearrangement joins TRBV2 to TRBJ2-5, with a possible D match to TRBD1 (6 bases). Trimming took off 4 bases at V and 2 bases at J, with 8 bases between the two ends. The germline V gene has CDR1 SNHLY and CDR2 FYNNEI. This CDR3 is built from 13 residues. The CDR3 sequence is CASSGDRQETQYF. The CDR3 region has the DNA TGTGCCAGCAGTGGAGACAGGCAAGAGACCCAGTACTTC.

The chain recombines TRBV28 with TRBJ2-7; D may match TRBD1 or TRBD2 (6 bases each). V was shortened by 5 bases and J by 1 base, with 18 bases between the two germline ends. The CDR3 loop spans 16 amino acids. Germline CDR1 is MDHEN and CDR2 is SYDVKM. The CDR3 region is CASSPSGAGLSYEQYF. The CDR3 DNA sequence: TGTGCCAGCAGTCCTTCGGGGGCAGGGCTTTCCTACGAGCAGTACTTC.

This clone is a singleton in its sample. The rearrangement links TRBV5-1 to TRBJ2-7, with TRBD1 matching 10 bases. The CDR3 is 14 residues long. Germline loops: CDR1 SGHRS, CDR2 YFSETQ. Trimming took 2 bases from V and 7 from J; bases not matched to a gene: 6. The chain's CDR3 is CASSLLPGQGEQYF. In nucleotides, the CDR3 is TGCGCCAGCAGCTTATTACCGGGACAGGGGGAGCAGTACTTC.